This T cell receptor (beta chain) derives from a study of PD-L1 blockade in urothelial cancer. Study information: Male patients with bladder-origin urothelial cancer numbered about 90% of the roughly 29. Study-wide points: Below-median pretreatment blood TCR clonality was associated with improved progression-free and overall survival.

After removal of 3 bases from V and 4 bases from J, the junction contained 19 bases not matched to a gene. Germline lookup yields CDR1 MNHEY and CDR2 SMNVEV (reference sequence). The CDR3 has 20 residues. Generated by immunoSEQ multiplex PCR, the TCRdb table keeps only in-frame clones and is missing some. The repertoire holds about 51,000 clones, with approximately 86% as singletons. Patients were living with locally advanced or metastatic urothelial carcinoma. For each patient, 1 to 8 samples were obtained, pretreatment and on-treatment. This clone was seen only a few times. Its antigen remains unidentified.

The sample was PBMCs, taken around atezolizumab (anti-PD-L1) treatment. The clonotype was recovered from a man aged 60 to 75 with urothelial cancer. The rearrangement links TRBV27 to TRBJ2-2, with 8 bases that match TRBD1. In DNA, the CDR3 is TGTGCCAGCAGTTTCCGTGGACCGGGACAGGCCATAATAGGCACCGGGGAGCTGTTTTTT. It is translated as CASSFRGPGQAIIGTGELFF.